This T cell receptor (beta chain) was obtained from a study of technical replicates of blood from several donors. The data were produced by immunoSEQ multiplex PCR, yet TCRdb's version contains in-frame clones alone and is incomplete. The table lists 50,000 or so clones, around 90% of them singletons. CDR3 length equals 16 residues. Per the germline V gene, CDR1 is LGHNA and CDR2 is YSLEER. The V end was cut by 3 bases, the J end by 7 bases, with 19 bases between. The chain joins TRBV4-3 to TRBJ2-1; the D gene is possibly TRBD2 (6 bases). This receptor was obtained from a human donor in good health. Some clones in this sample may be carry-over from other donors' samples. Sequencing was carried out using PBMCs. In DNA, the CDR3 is TGCGCCAGCAGCCATAGGGGACTTGGGTTTTATAATGAGCAGTTCTTC. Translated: CASSHRGLGFYNEQFF.